This is a list of T cell receptor beta chains from one sample in a study of shared clonotypes between healthy human individuals. TCRdb's table, derived via immunoSEQ multiplex PCR, lists solely in-frame clones and lacks some. Of approximately 2.3 million clones detected, approximately 93% appear once; the ten largest clones hold 0.39%. Sequenced: naive CD4+ T cells from PBMCs. All receptors derive from a man between 18 and 29 years old in good health. Some clones in this sample may be carry-over from other donors' samples. Each CDR3 is given with its conserved first and last residue. Fields, in order: J gene, V gene, CDR3 length, CDR3 protein.

J gene: TRBJ2-5
V gene: TRBV5-1
CDR3 length: 13
CDR3 protein: CASSLGSGETQYF

J gene: TRBJ1-1
V gene: TRBV28
CDR3 length: 14
CDR3 protein: CASRNGGGNTEAFF

J gene: TRBJ2-1
V gene: TRBV28
CDR3 length: 14
CDR3 protein: CASRGRRSYNEQFF

J gene: TRBJ2-1
V gene: TRBV5-4
CDR3 length: 14
CDR3 protein: CASSGPDTYNEQFF

J gene: TRBJ1-3
V gene: TRBV28
CDR3 length: 13
CDR3 protein: CATEEYSGNTIYF

J gene: TRBJ2-2
V gene: TRBV7-3
CDR3 length: 16
CDR3 protein: CASTPRAGANTGELFF

J gene: TRBJ2-1
V gene: TRBV5-1
CDR3 length: 15
CDR3 protein: CASSLADGSYNEQFF

J gene: TRBJ1-5
V gene: TRBV5-8
CDR3 length: 17
CDR3 protein: CASSLYLSAGLNQPQHF

J gene: TRBJ2-1
V gene: TRBV29-1
CDR3 length: 14
CDR3 protein: CSVGLAGLGTEQFF

J gene: TRBJ2-7
V gene: TRBV4-1
CDR3 length: 13
CDR3 protein: CASSQGRTYEQYF

J gene: TRBJ2-7
V gene: TRBV5-1
CDR3 length: 15
CDR3 protein: CASSPRGGGRYEQYF

J gene: TRBJ2-2
V gene: TRBV28
CDR3 length: 16
CDR3 protein: CASSSPLGGTGRELFF

J gene: TRBJ1-1
V gene: TRBV7-6
CDR3 length: 12
CDR3 protein: CASSLGGLEAFF

J gene: TRBJ2-5
V gene: TRBV7-2
CDR3 length: 14
CDR3 protein: CASSFSGGLETQYF

J gene: TRBJ2-3
V gene: TRBV5-4
CDR3 length: 16
CDR3 protein: CASSLGGSRSTDTQYF

J gene: TRBJ1-1
V gene: TRBV10-3
CDR3 length: 17
CDR3 protein: CAISEPAGNTTNTEAFF

J gene: TRBJ1-1
V gene: TRBV6-1
CDR3 length: 14
CDR3 protein: CASSRQGMNTEAFF

J gene: TRBJ2-5
V gene: TRBV7-6
CDR3 length: 12
CDR3 protein: CASSLSGETQYF

J gene: TRBJ1-2
V gene: TRBV28
CDR3 length: 15
CDR3 protein: CASSYRGRTTRGYTF

J gene: TRBJ1-1
V gene: TRBV9
CDR3 length: 14
CDR3 protein: CASSRRGSDTEAFF

J gene: TRBJ2-7
V gene: TRBV15
CDR3 length: 14
CDR3 protein: CATSPRLRVHEQYF

J gene: TRBJ1-2
V gene: TRBV6-5
CDR3 length: 16
CDR3 protein: CASSYSGQGYIYGYTF

J gene: TRBJ1-5
V gene: TRBV7-2
CDR3 length: 18
CDR3 protein: CASSKPQRTAKVDQPQHF

J gene: TRBJ2-7
V gene: TRBV6-6
CDR3 length: 14
CDR3 protein: CASSSDRPTYEQYF

J gene: TRBJ1-2
V gene: TRBV15
CDR3 length: 14
CDR3 protein: CATSWDRTNYGYTF

J gene: TRBJ2-1
V gene: TRBV9
CDR3 length: 14
CDR3 protein: CASTLTSGRNEQFF

J gene: TRBJ2-7
V gene: TRBV7-9
CDR3 length: 14
CDR3 protein: CASSLELDSYEQYF